Detailed here is one T cell receptor (beta chain). What this receptor recognizes is not known. Base qualities were left out, and no much larger clone turns up one base away. The data originate from a study of cytomegalovirus exposure and HLA in healthy donors (TCRdb year 2017). Study-level background: A later analysis indicated that the 100 to 150 validation repertoires were generated on the platform also employed for the 670 or so repertoires of the first cohort. Besides the first cohort of 550 to 750 subjects, a separate validation cohort made up of 90 to 150 different subjects was used. The study aimed to test whether signatures of past pathogen exposure could be identified by cataloging public T cell receptors. To predict cytomegalovirus infection status, the study brought together high-throughput TCR immunosequencing, statistical association of individual TCRs with disease status, and machine learning. Study-wide conclusions, independent of this receptor: Most TCR sequences were seen in very few donors, while some public TCRs were found in many individuals. A later analysis lacked HLA typing for the validation cohort, so it scored co-occurrence in that cohort across all 120 repertoires. The classifier was reported to diagnose cytomegalovirus status with high specificity and sensitivity in both the original cohort and the validation cohort. In the study, some 160 TCR beta chains were listed as associated with cytomegalovirus. In vitro tests confirmed that a few of the cytomegalovirus-associated TCR beta chains recognize cytomegalovirus antigens. It was suggested by the authors that the approach could potentially be generalized to other disease states and immunological phenotypes. A later analysis found that TCRs clustered in the first cohort also tended to co-occur in the roughly 120 validation repertoires, with 94% of cluster scores above 0.

Donors formed part of the validation cohort, which comprised fewer than 150 subjects and was distinct from the first cohort of roughly 600 subjects. The protocol used for the library was the immunoSEQ multiplex PCR assay. The paper's processing steps were these. A statistical classification framework was developed to diagnose cytomegalovirus status using the catalog of TCR beta chain sequences. What TCRdb holds here is the immuneACCESS table cut down to in-frame rearrangements. Part of the clones is not present; checked against another copy, under half of the missing clones reflect an unresolved V gene, and the others are unexplained. V, J and clone size are taken as reported in that table, and D and trimming were inferred from the DNA itself. In all, the sample holds about 220,000 clones, and approximately 80% of those were seen once. The ten largest account for around 15% of the sample. The sequencing input was PBMCs. The source is a woman between 25 and 40 years old in good health and CMV-seropositive.

The CDR3 corresponds to CASSSRTGGDGGYTF. In nucleotides, the sequence is TGTGCCAGCAGCTCTCGGACAGGGGGCGATGGTGGCTACACCTTC. Recombination connected TRBV11-3 to TRBJ1-2, and 11 junctional nucleotides match TRBD1. The CDR3 goes from the cysteine to the phenylalanine over 15 residues. The sequence is cut down to CDR3 DNA, 45 bases in frame from base 1. Unmatched junction bases come to 8, with V trimmed by 4 bases and J by 7 bases. The germline V gene yields SGHNT for CDR1 and YENEEA for CDR2.